These 32 T cell receptor beta chains were sequenced from one sample in a study of T cells in Graves' hyperthyroidism and ophthalmopathy. Amplified TCR beta CDR3 regions derived from RNA transcripts. First-round RT-PCR with HTBI primers amplified the TCR CDR3 region. In TCRdb, the multiplex PCR reads were re-called with MiXCR into one record per CDR3 protein. The top ten hold around 7% of the sample, which has 450,000 to 650,000 distinct CDR3 sequences, about 14% seen once. Sequenced material: blood. The receptors originated from a woman between 18 and 29 years old with Graves' ophthalmopathy.

This clonotype was found many times. The V gene is TRBV12-3 or TRBV12-4, the J gene TRBJ2-2; 15 nucleotides agree with TRBD2. The CDR3 totals 19 residues. The trim removed 4 bases at V and 2 bases at J, leaving 8 bases unmatched. CDR3 DNA: TGTGCCAGCAGTTACCTGGGACTAGCGGGAGGCTCTAACACCGGGGAGCTGTTTTTT. Its translation: CASSYLGLAGGSNTGELFF.

This clonotype was recorded many times. This chain joins TRBV20-1 and TRBJ2-3; D call uncertain. The CDR3 totals 12 residues. Germline V gene sequence: CDR1 DFQATT, CDR2 SNEGSKA (reference sequence). Trimming stripped 4 bases from V and 1 base from J, with 6 bases between. In DNA form, the CDR3 reads TGCAGTGCTATTGAGGGCACAGATACGCAGTATTTT. Protein product: CSAIEGTDTQYF.

This clonotype turned up a few times. V and J are TRBV19 and TRBJ2-7, with 10 nucleotides matching TRBD1. Germline CDR1 LNHDA, CDR2 SQIVND (reference sequence). The CDR3 is made up of 15 amino acids. V gave up 9 bases and J gave up 0 bases; unmatched junction bases: 8. CDR3 nucleotide sequence: TGTGCCAGCAACTCCGGGACAGGGGACTCCTACGAGCAGTACTTC. It yields the protein CASNSGTGDSYEQYF.

This clonotype has at least ten counts. The chain employs TRBV3-1 and TRBJ1-4; D not resolved. V lost 1 base and J lost 3, with 6 bases in between. Germline loops: CDR1 LGHDT, CDR2 YNNKEL (reference sequence). CDR3 length: 14 residues. CDR3 protein: CASSQGRANEKLFF. The DNA for the CDR3 is TGTGCCAGCAGCCAAGGACGGGCTAATGAAAAACTGTTTTTT.

The chain links TRBV12-3 or TRBV12-4 to TRBJ1-1, with D perhaps TRBD1 (5 bases). Trimming removed 1 base at V and 8 bases at J, with 17 bases between. This CDR3 comprises 15 residues. As DNA, the CDR3 is TGTGCCAGCAGTTTAGTCCGAAGGGATTGGGGGGAAGCTTTCTTT. The encoded protein is CASSLVRRDWGEAFF.

V gene TRBV6-1 combines with J gene TRBJ2-7, with D perhaps TRBD2 (5 bases). Germline V lookup: CDR1 MNHNS, CDR2 SASEGT. V was shortened by 3 bases and J by 3 bases, with 15 bases between the two germline ends. The CDR3 covers 15 residues. CDR3 bases: TGTGCCAGCAGTGAGCCCGGGATTCTGAACTACGAGCAGTACTTC. Amino acids: CASSEPGILNYEQYF.

V gene TRBV19 combines with J gene TRBJ1-1; D is ambiguous. Deletions cut 7 bases from V and 0 bases from J, with 15 bases between. The CDR3 contains 15 residues. The germline gives CDR1 LNHDA, CDR2 SQIVND (reference sequence). DNA for the CDR3: TGTGCCAGTACCGATGATTGGCGACTGAACACTGAAGCTTTCTTT. This gives the protein CASTDDWRLNTEAFF.

This clonotype was seen at least ten times. The V and J genes are TRBV7-2 and TRBJ2-2; 8 bases line up with TRBD1. V trimming: 5 bases; J trimming: 5 bases; junction bases outside the gene matches: 4. Germline-derived CDR1 and CDR2 are SGHTA and FQGNSA. CDR3 length: 14 amino acids. The CDR3 loop is CASSPGQGTGELFF. CDR3 nucleotide sequence: TGTGCCAGCAGCCCTGGACAGGGAACCGGGGAGCTGTTTTTT.

This clonotype has ten or more counts. This sequence joins TRBV12-3 or TRBV12-4 and TRBJ2-3, with TRBD2 matching over 8 bases. The CDR3 has 16 amino acids. With 5 bases clipped from V and 5 bases from J, the junction kept 12 bases outside the gene matches. CDR3 sequence reads: CASSPILWLAGDTQYF. In DNA, the CDR3 is TGTGCCAGCAGTCCGATCCTCTGGCTAGCGGGAGATACGCAGTATTTT.

This clonotype was detected only a few times. The V call is TRBV4-2, the J call TRBJ2-5; tentative D call: TRBD2 (6 bases). Trimming cost V 0 bases and J 2 bases, with 13 bases left between them. Per the germline V gene, CDR1 is LGHNA and CDR2 is YNFKEQ. There are 16 residues in the CDR3. Here the CDR3 reads CASSQDGAGTQETQYF. CDR3 coding DNA: TGTGCCAGCAGCCAAGATGGCGCGGGAACGCAAGAGACCCAGTACTTC.

Ten or more counts support this clonotype. V is TRBV24-1 and J is TRBJ2-3, with D possibly matching TRBD1 (6 bases). The CDR3 loop spans 17 amino acids. Deletions cut 3 bases from V and 0 bases from J, with 15 bases between. Germline CDR1 is KGHDR and CDR2 is SFDVKD. CDR3 DNA sequence: TGTGCCACCAGTGATCGACAGGTTCCAATAAGCACAGATACGCAGTATTTT. Translating gives CATSDRQVPISTDTQYF.

Many counts were recorded for this clonotype. The chain carries TRBV14 and TRBJ2-5; either TRBD1 or TRBD2 may supply D (5 bases each). The germline V gene encodes CDR1 SGHDN and CDR2 FVKESK. CDR3 size: 14 residues. The V end lost 3 bases, the J end lost 2 bases, and 10 bases lay between the germline ends. The CDR3 DNA reads TGTGCCAGCAGCCACGGGACGGCTCAAGAGACCCAGTACTTC. Translation gives CASSHGTAQETQYF.

This chain links TRBV7-8 with TRBJ2-5, with D tentatively TRBD1 or TRBD2 (6 bases each). This CDR3 region has 17 residues. From germline, CDR1 is SGHVS and CDR2 FQNEAQ. The V end lost 1 base, the J end lost 5 bases, and 20 bases lay between the germline ends. The CDR3 reads CASSLVNVGGRSETQYF. Here the CDR3 DNA reads TGTGCCAGCAGCTTAGTTAACGTTGGGGGGCGCTCGGAGACCCAGTACTTC. The complete variable domain, with remaining parts taken from reference TRBV7-8 and TRBJ2-5, reads GAGVSQSPRYKVAKRGQDVALRCDPISGHVSLFWYQQALGQGPEFLTYFQNEAQLDKSGLPSDRFFAERPEGSVSTLKIQRTQQEDSAVYLCASSLVNVGGRSETQYFGPGTRLLVL.

The chain combines TRBV18 with TRBJ1-6, with D unresolved. This CDR3 spans 16 amino acids. Trimming removed 5 bases at V and 5 bases at J, with 16 bases between. CDR1 and CDR2 (germline): KGHSH, LQKENI. DNA for the CDR3: TGTGCCAGCTCAACCCGAGAAACAGCGGATAATTCACCCCTCCACTTT. Protein: CASSTRETADNSPLHF.

This clonotype was recorded at least ten times. The chain carries TRBV2 and TRBJ1-1, with a possible D match to TRBD1 (6 bases). Trimming pared 7 bases from V and 0 bases from J, leaving 18 bases between. This CDR3 is built from 16 residues. The germline V gene encodes CDR1 SNHLY and CDR2 FYNNEI. The chain's CDR3 is CASTPRVTGMNTEAFF. In nucleotides, the CDR3 is TGTGCCAGCACCCCACGGGTGACAGGAATGAACACTGAAGCTTTCTTT.

V usage is TRBV10-3 and J usage is TRBJ2-3; D gene uncertain. Per germline, CDR1 ENHRY and CDR2 SYGVKD. V shed 3 bases and J shed 4 bases, with 8 bases lying between them. This CDR3 is 13 amino acids long. The CDR3 sequence: CAISDQRPDTQYF. In nucleotides, the CDR3 is TGTGCCATCAGTGACCAACGTCCAGATACGCAGTATTTT.

The CDR3 nucleotides are TGTGCCAGCAGCTATGCGACTAGCGGGAGTTCCGGTGAGCAGTTCTTC. As protein: CASSYATSGSSGEQFF. The V call is TRBV28, the J call TRBJ2-1; 12 bases agree with TRBD2. J was trimmed by 9 bases and V by 6 bases; bases with no gene match: 12. Germline V gene lookup returns CDR1 MDHEN and CDR2 SYDVKM. The CDR3 runs 16 residues.

This clonotype was detected ten times or more. J is TRBJ1-5 and V is TRBV2, with D possibly matching TRBD1 (5 bases). Germline V gene data show CDR1 as SNHLY and CDR2 as FYNNEI. Trimming took off 3 bases at V and 4 bases at J, with 19 bases between the two ends. The CDR3 is 17 amino acids. In DNA, the CDR3 is TGTGCCAGCAGTGAGATGGGTGGCAGGGTGGGGAATCAGCCCCAGCATTTT. Its protein product is CASSEMGGRVGNQPQHF.

In its sample, this clonotype was seen many times. The chain links TRBV12-3 or TRBV12-4 to TRBJ2-7; 7 bases fit TRBD2. The CDR3 runs to 17 residues. With V trimmed by 2 bases and J by 2 bases, 12 bases remained unmatched. The CDR3: CASSLSGVGGRAYEQYF. The CDR3 nucleotides are TGTGCCAGCAGTTTATCCGGAGTGGGAGGGAGGGCCTACGAGCAGTACTTC.

This chain links TRBV19 with TRBJ2-3, with D possibly matching TRBD1 (5 bases). The CDR3 runs 12 residues. Looked up from germline, CDR1 is LNHDA and CDR2 is SQIVND (reference sequence). The ends were cut back, 6 bases at V and 11 bases at J, with 15 bases in the middle. The CDR3 DNA is TGTGCCAGTAGCCCCCGAAGGGGTGAGCAGTATTTT. Translating gives CASSPRRGEQYF.

This clonotype was counted at least ten times. J is TRBJ2-6 and V is TRBV30; D gene unclear. Trimming took 3 bases from V and 0 from J, leaving 0 bases between them. This CDR3 is built from 12 residues. Germline V gene sequence: CDR1 GTSNPN, CDR2 SVGIG (reference sequence). DNA for the CDR3: TGTGCCTGGAGCTCTGGGGCCAACGTCCTGACTTTC. It yields the protein CAWSSGANVLTF.

There are a few counts of this clonotype. This chain joins TRBV20-1 and TRBJ1-2; D is uncertain. Per germline, CDR1 DFQATT and CDR2 SNEGSKA (reference sequence). CDR3 length: 12 amino acids. V gave up 5 bases and J gave up 0 bases, with 7 bases separating them. The CDR3 region is CSAHQPNYGYTF. CDR3 nucleotide sequence: TGCAGTGCTCACCAACCTAACTATGGCTACACCTTC.

CDR3 residues: CASSETGGAGNTIYF. In DNA, the CDR3 is TGTGCCAGTAGTGAGACAGGGGGAGCTGGAAACACCATATATTTT. The V gene is TRBV19, the J gene TRBJ1-3; 9 bases match TRBD1. Germline assignment: CDR1 LNHDA and CDR2 SQIVND (reference sequence). There are 15 residues in the CDR3. J lost 2 bases, V lost 5 bases, and 4 bases had no gene match. Drawing the rest from reference TRBV19 and TRBJ1-3, the complete variable domain is DGGITQSPKYLFRKEGQNVTLSCEQNLNHDAMYWYRQDPGQGLRLIYYSQIVNDFQKGDIAEGYSVSREKKESFPLTVTSAQKNPTAFYLCASSETGGAGNTIYFGEGSWLTVV.

This clonotype has at least ten counts. The J gene is TRBJ2-1, the V gene TRBV7-8; 10 bases map to TRBD2. Germline assignment: CDR1 SGHVS and CDR2 FQNEAQ. The CDR3 runs 17 residues. J lost 12 bases, V lost 4 bases, and 18 bases had no gene match. CDR3 DNA: TGTGCCAGCAGCTCCCAGGGAGGGAGGCTAGCGGGAGATACGCAGTTCTTC. It codes for CASSSQGGRLAGDTQFF.

On this clonotype itself: One end of the junction fails to match germline, which may point to a read error. DNA of the CDR3: TGTGCCATCAGTGAGGCGGCTTTCTCAGATACGCACTATTTT. It translates to CAISEAAFSDTHYF. V usage is TRBV10-3 and J usage is TRBJ2-3; D gene ambiguous. CDR1 and CDR2 (germline): ENHRY, SYGVKD. The CDR3 runs to 14 residues.

This clonotype has ten or more counts. V is TRBV24-1 and J is TRBJ2-3; 11 bases map to TRBD2. This CDR3 is 15 amino acids long. Trimming took 4 bases from V and 2 from J; bases not matched to a gene: 1. Germline CDR1 reads KGHDR; CDR2 reads SFDVKD. CDR3 region: CATSETSGITDTQYF. CDR3 in DNA: TGTGCCACCAGTGAGACTAGCGGGATCACAGATACGCAGTATTTT.

The chain combines TRBV19 with TRBJ2-1, with a possible D match to TRBD2 (6 bases). The length of the CDR3 is 13 residues. Between the trimmed V and J ends, which lost 6 bases and 7 bases, there was a span of 13 bases. CDR1 is LNHDA and CDR2 is SQIVND in the germline V gene (reference sequence). This chain's CDR3 is CASRYGRLNEQFF. The CDR3 nucleotides read TGTGCCAGTAGATACGGGAGACTGAATGAGCAGTTCTTC.

This chain links TRBV6-5 with TRBJ1-1; no definite D call. The germline V gene has CDR1 MNHEY and CDR2 SVGAGI. CDR3 length equals 15 residues. V was cut by 2 bases and J by 5 bases, with 15 bases left in between. The CDR3 here is CASSYGRYLGTEAFF. The CDR3 DNA follows: TGTGCCAGCAGTTACGGTCGATACCTGGGGACTGAAGCTTTCTTT.

This clonotype was seen at least ten times. The J gene is TRBJ2-1, the V gene TRBV5-1; TRBD2 matches at 7 bases. V lost 6 bases to trimming and J lost 7 bases; unmatched junction nucleotides: 13. The CDR3 sequence is 15 residues long. Germline V gene data show CDR1 as SGHRS and CDR2 as YFSETQ. The CDR3 protein is CASIPSSGTWNEQFF. The CDR3 DNA follows: TGCGCCAGCATCCCCTCTAGCGGAACGTGGAATGAGCAGTTCTTC.

This clonotype was picked up many times. V gene TRBV3-1 combines with J gene TRBJ2-1; D is uncertain. There are 18 residues in the CDR3. The germline V and J ends were trimmed by 3 bases and 2 bases, with 20 bases remaining between them. Germline CDR1 and CDR2: LGHDT and YNNKEL (reference sequence). CDR3 region: CASSQLRLTSSPYNEQFF. CDR3 DNA sequence: TGTGCCAGCAGCCAGCTCCGGTTGACGTCCTCGCCCTACAATGAGCAGTTCTTC.

The rearrangement joins TRBV4-1 to TRBJ2-2, with unresolved D. CDR1 and CDR2 (germline): MGHRA, YSYEKL. V was shortened by 3 bases and J by 2 bases, with 10 bases between the two germline ends. This CDR3 contains 15 residues. In DNA form, the CDR3 reads TGCGCCAGCAGCCACGAAGCCCAAAACACCGGGGAGCTGTTTTTT. It translates to CASSHEAQNTGELFF.

Many counts were recorded for this clonotype. CDR3 residues: CASSGRSWRGELQETQYF. The CDR3 DNA sequence: TGTGCCAGCAGTGGACGGAGTTGGCGTGGCGAGTTGCAAGAGACCCAGTACTTC. This sequence joins TRBV27 and TRBJ2-5; no definite D call. V lost 5 bases and J 2 bases, leaving 24 bases between the germline ends. The CDR3 runs 18 residues. The germline CDR1 and CDR2 sequences are MNHEY and SMNVEV (reference sequence).